This passage covers 3 T cell receptor beta chains from one sample sequenced in a study of Tregs in tolerant kidney transplant recipients. Assay: immunoSEQ multiplex PCR; the TCRdb copy retains only in-frame clones and omits some. The sample includes fewer than 80,000 clones, roughly 98% of them seen just once. The sequenced sample was Tregs from blood, obtained before the transplant. All receptors come from a human donor who received a combined kidney and bone marrow transplant.

CDR3 nucleotides: TGCGCCAGCAGCTTGGTAGCGGACAGGGGAACCGGGGAGCTGTTTTTT. Translation gives CASSLVADRGTGELFF. V usage is TRBV5-1 and J usage is TRBJ2-2; 9 bases fit TRBD1. Trimming at V came to 0 bases and at J to 5 bases, leaving 5 bases not matched to a gene. This CDR3 has 16 residues. CDR1 SGHRS and CDR2 YFSETQ come from the germline V gene.

The chain carries TRBV5-6 and TRBJ2-7; TRBD2 aligns across 10 bases. V shed 0 bases, J shed 0 bases, and the junction held 9 bases outside the gene matches. From germline, CDR1 is SGHDT and CDR2 YYEEEE. This CDR3 spans 18 amino acids. The CDR3 region is CASSLVGGLAVGSYEQYF. The CDR3, as DNA: TGTGCCAGCAGCTTGGTCGGAGGACTAGCGGTGGGCTCCTACGAGCAGTACTTC. Based on the CDR3 plus reference TRBV5-6 and TRBJ2-7, the full variable domain is DAGVTQSPTHLIKTRGQQVTLRCSPKSGHDTVSWYQQALGQGPQFIFQYYEEEERQRGNFPDRFSGHQFPNYSSELNVNALLLGDSALYLCASSLVGGLAVGSYEQYFGPGTRLTVT.

This clone came up once. The CDR3 sequence is CASSPRDTTNYGYTF. CDR3 DNA: TGTGCCAGCTCACCTAGGGACACCACTAACTATGGCTACACCTTC. The V call is TRBV18, the J call TRBJ1-2; possible D gene TRBD1, 6 bases. Trimming removed 3 bases at V and 0 bases at J, with 11 bases between. Per the germline V gene, CDR1 is KGHSH and CDR2 is LQKENI. The CDR3 is made up of 15 amino acids.